The entry that follows covers one TCR beta chain sequence. These data belong to a study of CD8+ T cells in alopecia areata. About the study: Severity scoring for treated patients was based on the percentage of affected scalp area.

Looked up from germline, CDR1 is LGHNT and CDR2 is FRNRAP. The CDR3 has 14 residues. V dropped 1 base and J dropped 4 bases, with 9 bases sitting between them. The treatment: oral pan-JAK inhibitor, 5-10 mg twice daily. cDNA reverse transcribed from extracted RNA served as the sequencing template. Clones were read by immunoSEQ multiplex PCR, and TCRdb kept only the in-frame ones, dropping some. The repertoire holds 110,000 to 150,000 clones, with 82% as singletons. This clonotype was sampled from a human donor with alopecia areata. The input for sequencing was CD8+ T cells sorted from blood, taken at week 4, from a patient treated with tofacitinib. The chain combines TRBV12-5 with TRBJ2-3; tentatively, D is TRBD2 (5 bases). Here the CDR3 reads CASGLGVEADTQYF. The CDR3 coding sequence is TGTGCTAGTGGTTTGGGGGTGGAGGCAGATACGCAGTATTTT.